Described below is a single TCR beta chain sequence and its context. As yet, its antigen is unknown. Generated by immunoSEQ multiplex PCR, the TCRdb table keeps only in-frame clones and is missing some. There are 110,000 to 150,000 clones in the sample; about 93% occur only once, and under 6.5% lies in the top ten. This CDR3 comprises 16 residues. V lost 7 bases to trimming and J lost 3 bases, with 21 bases between them. CDR1 and CDR2 from the germline V gene are LNHDA and SQIVND (reference sequence). These data come from a study of T cell responses to AZD1222 COVID-19 vaccine. As for the study in general: Pooling was applied to second doses at about 4 or about 12 weeks. Study-level points and caveats: Seropositivity was recorded at baseline in only six AZD1222 recipients. Two AZD1222 administrations were followed by greater Spike-specific TCR breadth and depth. Donors, mostly white British, included more females; clonal diversity was possibly underestimated.

Here the sequenced sample was peripheral blood, taken on day 0 of AZD1222 vaccination. The sequence came from an adult in good health. The gene calls are TRBV19 and TRBJ1-1; tentative D call: TRBD1 (5 bases). CDR3 DNA: TGTGCCAGTACCGCCCTCGCGGGGGTAGCGCACACTGAAGCTTTCTTT. It encodes CASTALAGVAHTEAFF.